This TCR beta chain came from a study of tumor-infiltrating lymphocytes in primary liver carcinoma. Study-wide context: Patients were men and women aged 30 to 69 years.

Bulk tissue was left unsorted, and RNA and DNA were co-extracted from 20-30 mg of it. Patients underwent surgical resection for primary liver carcinoma. cDNA specific to TCR beta was made from approximately 0.55 ug of total RNA, with a constant-region primer employed for priming. TCR beta libraries came from three nested multiplex PCR rounds using slightly modified ARM-PCR. MiXCR, run by TCRdb on the multiplex PCR reads, gives a single entry per CDR3 protein. Of about 92,000 distinct CDR3 sequences in the sample, approximately 72% are singletons; the top ten hold approximately 30%. This clonotype was counted at least ten times. The antigen is unknown. Study-wide points: The study found tumor-adjacent and tumor-blood pairs overlapped less than tumor region pairs. Tumors and blood were compared for top-250-clone fraction, and tumors had the significantly higher value (p = 0.039).

Input material: tumor-adjacent normal liver tissue. The clonotype originates from a man in his forties or fifties with primary liver carcinoma and hepatitis B virus infection.

The CDR3 is CASSYTGTSGYNEQFF. In nucleotides, the CDR3 is TGTGCCAGCAGTTACACCGGGACTAGCGGATACAATGAGCAGTTCTTC. This sequence joins TRBV6-5 and TRBJ2-1, with 11 bases fitting TRBD2. Germline loops: CDR1 MNHEY, CDR2 SVGAGI. This CDR3 has 16 residues. After removal of 2 bases from V and 4 bases from J, the junction contained 4 bases not matched to a gene.